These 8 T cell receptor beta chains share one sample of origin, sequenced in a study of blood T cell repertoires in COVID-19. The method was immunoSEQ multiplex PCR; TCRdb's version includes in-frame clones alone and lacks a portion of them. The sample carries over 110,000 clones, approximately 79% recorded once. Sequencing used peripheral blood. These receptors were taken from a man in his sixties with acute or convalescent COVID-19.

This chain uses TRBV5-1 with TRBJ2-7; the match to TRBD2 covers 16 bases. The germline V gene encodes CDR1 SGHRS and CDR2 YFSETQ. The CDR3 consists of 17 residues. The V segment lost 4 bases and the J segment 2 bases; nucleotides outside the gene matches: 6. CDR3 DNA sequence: TGCGCCAGCAGCCCGGGACTAGCGGGAGGGATTACCTACGAGCAGTACTTC. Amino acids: CASSPGLAGGITYEQYF. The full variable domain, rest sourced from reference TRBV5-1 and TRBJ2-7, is KAGVTQTPRYLIKTRGQQVTLSCSPISGHRSVSWYQQTPGQGLQFLFEYFSETQRNKGNFPGRFSGRQFSNSRSEMNVSTLELGDSALYLCASSPGLAGGITYEQYFGPGTRLTVT.

The CDR3 sequence: CASSYDSKNQPQHF. The CDR3 nucleotides read TGCGCCAGCAGTTATGACAGTAAGAATCAGCCCCAGCATTTT. The chain employs TRBV23-1 and TRBJ1-5, with TRBD1 as a possible D gene (5 bases). TRBV23-1 falls under the ORF class, with uncertain function. The V end was cut by 5 bases, the J end by 4 bases, with 12 bases between. This CDR3 is 14 amino acids long.

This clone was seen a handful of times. The CDR3 protein is CASSGGQGSFSPLHF. Here the CDR3 DNA reads TGCGCCAGCAGCGGTGGACAGGGGTCATTCTCACCCCTCCACTTT. J is TRBJ1-6 and V is TRBV5-1, with 9 bases lining up with TRBD1. This CDR3 spans 15 amino acids. V lost 4 bases, J lost 10 bases, and 9 bases stayed unmatched. The V gene's germline CDR1 is SGHRS and CDR2 YFSETQ.

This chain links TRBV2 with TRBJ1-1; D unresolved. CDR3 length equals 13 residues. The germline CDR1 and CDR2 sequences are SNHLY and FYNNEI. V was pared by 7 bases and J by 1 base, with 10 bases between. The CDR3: CASTEGENTEAFF. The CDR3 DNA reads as TGTGCCAGCACCGAGGGAGAGAACACTGAAGCTTTCTTT. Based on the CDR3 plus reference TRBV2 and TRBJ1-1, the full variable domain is EPEVTQTPSHQVTQMGQEVILRCVPISNHLYFYWYRQILGQKVEFLVSFYNNEISEKSEIFDDQFSVERPDGSNFTLKIRSTKLEDSAMYFCASTEGENTEAFFGQGTRLTVV.

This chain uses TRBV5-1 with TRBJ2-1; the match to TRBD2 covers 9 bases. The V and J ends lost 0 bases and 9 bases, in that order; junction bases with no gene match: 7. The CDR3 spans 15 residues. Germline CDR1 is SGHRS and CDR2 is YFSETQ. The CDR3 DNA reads TGCGCCAGCAGCTTGGTGTCTAGCGGGAAAGGTGAGCAGTTCTTC. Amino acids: CASSLVSSGKGEQFF.

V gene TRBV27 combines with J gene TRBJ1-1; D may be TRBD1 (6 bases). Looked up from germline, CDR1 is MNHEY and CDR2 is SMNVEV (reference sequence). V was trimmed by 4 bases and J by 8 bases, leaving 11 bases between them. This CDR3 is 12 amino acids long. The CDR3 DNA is TGTGCCAGCAGTTCCTCCGGGACAGAAGCTTTCTTT. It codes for CASSSSGTEAFF.

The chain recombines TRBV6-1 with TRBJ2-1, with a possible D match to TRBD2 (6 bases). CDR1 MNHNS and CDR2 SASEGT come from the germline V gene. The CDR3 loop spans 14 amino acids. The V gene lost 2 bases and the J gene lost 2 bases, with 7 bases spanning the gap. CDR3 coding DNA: TGTGCCAGCAGTGAACCGGGGGCCTACAATGAGCAGTTCTTC. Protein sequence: CASSEPGAYNEQFF.

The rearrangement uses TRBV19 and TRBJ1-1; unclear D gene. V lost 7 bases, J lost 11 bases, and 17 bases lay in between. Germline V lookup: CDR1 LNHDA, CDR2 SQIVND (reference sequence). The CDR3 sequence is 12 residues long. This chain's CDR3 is CASTPRGLSAFF. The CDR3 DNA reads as TGTGCCAGTACCCCTCGAGGCCTCTCGGCTTTCTTT.